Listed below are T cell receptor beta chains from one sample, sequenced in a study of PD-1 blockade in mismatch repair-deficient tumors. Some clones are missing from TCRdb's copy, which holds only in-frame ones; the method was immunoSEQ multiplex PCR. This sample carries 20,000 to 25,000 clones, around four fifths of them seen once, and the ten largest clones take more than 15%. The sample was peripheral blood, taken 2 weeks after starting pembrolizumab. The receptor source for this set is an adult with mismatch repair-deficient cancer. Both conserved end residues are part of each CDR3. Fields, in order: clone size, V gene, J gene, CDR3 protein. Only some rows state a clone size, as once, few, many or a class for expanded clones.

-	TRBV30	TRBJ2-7	CAWNPGTGVYEQYF
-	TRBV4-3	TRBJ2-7	CASSPRDGIRYEQYF
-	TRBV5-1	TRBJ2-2	CASSLAGGDTGELFF
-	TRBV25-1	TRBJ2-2	CASSLTGAGELFF
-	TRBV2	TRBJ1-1	CASSGPTEAFF
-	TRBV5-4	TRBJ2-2	CASSLDRVNTGELFF
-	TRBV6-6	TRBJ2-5	CASNTGVGGETQYF
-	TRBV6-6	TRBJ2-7	CASSYWDRRGEQYF
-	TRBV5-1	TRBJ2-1	CASSLGTGGNEQFF
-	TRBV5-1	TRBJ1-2	CASSPGGGGYGYTF
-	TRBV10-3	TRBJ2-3	CAIRADTDTQYF
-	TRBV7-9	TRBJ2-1	CASSLWGLAGGIEQFF
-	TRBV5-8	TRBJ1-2	CASSSSFDRGGYTF
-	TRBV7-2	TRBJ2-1	CASSLDLAKVFF
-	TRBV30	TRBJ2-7	CAWSVGTYEQYF
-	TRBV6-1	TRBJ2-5	CASSEAGWLAGGPETQYF
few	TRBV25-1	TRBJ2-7	CASRIDYEQYF
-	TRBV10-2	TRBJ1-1	CASSEEVWTLETEAFF
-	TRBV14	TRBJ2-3	CASSPSTDTQYF
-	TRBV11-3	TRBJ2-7	CASSSPKGLEQYF
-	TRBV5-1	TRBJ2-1	CASSSAGAGREGRQFF
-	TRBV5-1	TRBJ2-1	CASSLVLAGPNEQFF
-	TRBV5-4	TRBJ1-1	CASSTGLMNTEAFF